The 8 T cell receptor beta chains reported below all come from one sample, sequenced in a study of glioma-infiltrating T cells (dated by TCRdb to about 2016). Data came from an Illumina MiSeq. TCR alpha and beta CDR3 regions were amplified with the iRepertoire nested amplicon-rescue multiplex PCR (arm-PCR) platform from RNA. Starting from the raw public reads, TCRdb applied fastp trimming at Q25, assembled clones with MiXCR and retained in-frame beta chains. Entries are consolidated by CDR3 protein sequence, retaining the most common genes and DNA. The sample includes about 180,000 distinct CDR3 sequences, with more than 35% observed a single time. The ten largest clones add up to roughly 5.4% of the sample. The sequenced material came from glioma tissue, nonneoplastic brain tissue, or PBMCs (not recorded which). The source of these receptors is a human donor with low-grade glioma or glioblastoma, undergoing nonglioma brain surgery, or in good health (not recorded which).

To note about this clonotype: A much larger clone differs by one base, so this may be a read error. This chain uses TRBV28 with TRBJ2-5, with 8 bases matching TRBD2. Germline-derived CDR1 and CDR2 are MDHEN and SYDVKM. CDR3 size: 15 residues. The trim removed 7 bases at V and 4 bases at J, leaving 11 bases unmatched. CDR3 residues: CASISGAGESETQYF. In nucleotides, the CDR3 is TGTGCCAGCATCTCAGGAGCGGGAGAGTCAGAGACCCAGTACTTC. Full variable domain (outside the CDR3, taken from reference TRBV28 and TRBJ2-5): DVKVTQSSRYLVKRTGEKVFLECVQDMDHENMFWYRQDPGLGLRLIYFSYDVKMKEKGDIPEGYSVSREKKERFSLILESASTNQTSMYLCASISGAGESETQYFGPGTRLLVL.

This clonotype was seen at least ten times. The V call is TRBV12-3 or TRBV12-4, the J call TRBJ1-1, with D tentatively TRBD1 (5 bases). The CDR3 has 14 amino acids. The ends were cut back, 4 bases at V and 0 bases at J, with 9 bases in the middle. CDR3 sequence (DNA): TGTGCCAGCAGTTCGGGGGGAATGAACACTGAAGCTTTCTTT. The encoded protein is CASSSGGMNTEAFF.

This clonotype has at least ten counts. This chain joins TRBV28 and TRBJ2-4; no reliable D call. This CDR3 contains 11 residues. The germline V and J ends were trimmed by 4 bases and 9 bases, with 7 bases remaining between them. Per germline, CDR1 MDHEN and CDR2 SYDVKM. The CDR3 is CASSSETIQYF. The CDR3 DNA sequence: TGTGCCAGCAGTTCAGAAACCATTCAGTACTTC.

Notes on this clonotype: A much more abundant neighbour one base away suggests this may be a read error. The CDR3 is CSARTGTQETQYF. The DNA of the CDR3 is TGCAGTGCTCGGACCGGGACACAAGAGACCCAGTACTTC. The chain links TRBV20-1 to TRBJ2-5; D is perhaps TRBD1 (6 bases). Trimming shortened V by 5 bases and J by 2 bases, and 12 bases separated the two germline ends. Germline V CDR1 and CDR2: DFQATT, SNEGSKA (reference sequence). This CDR3 spans 13 amino acids.

This clonotype was seen only a few times. CDR3 sequence: CSARDVGLAGPRGDTQYF. The CDR3 bases are TGCAGTGCTAGAGATGTGGGACTAGCGGGCCCGAGGGGGGATACGCAGTATTTT. The chain couples TRBV20-1 to TRBJ2-3; 12 bases line up with TRBD2. CDR1 is DFQATT and CDR2 is SNEGSKA in the germline V gene (reference sequence). The V and J ends lost 0 bases and 6 bases, in that order; junction bases with no gene match: 13. This CDR3 spans 18 amino acids.

This clonotype was seen once. The gene calls are TRBV20-1 and TRBJ2-7; 7 bases are a match to TRBD1. Germline V gene sequence: CDR1 DFQATT, CDR2 SNEGSKA (reference sequence). The CDR3 length is 11 residues. The V segment lost 5 bases and the J segment 6 bases; nucleotides outside the gene matches: 4. The CDR3 nucleotides read TGCAGTGCTTCAACAGGGGCCGAGCAGTACTTC. Protein sequence: CSASTGAEQYF.

For the CDR3, the DNA is TGCGCCAGCAGAGATCCGGGACTAGCGGGAGCGGATACGCAGTATTTT. Its translation: CASRDPGLAGADTQYF. The chain combines TRBV5-1 with TRBJ2-3; 14 bases agree with TRBD2. Trimming at V came to 5 bases and at J to 6 bases, leaving 8 bases not matched to a gene. The CDR3 sequence is 16 residues long. Germline V gene lookup returns CDR1 SGHRS and CDR2 YFSETQ.

In this sample, this clonotype turned up many times. V usage is TRBV4-1 and J usage is TRBJ2-1, with D unclear. Trimming took off 1 base at V and 7 bases at J, with 5 bases between the two ends. Germline values: CDR1 MGHRA, CDR2 YSYEKL. This CDR3 is 12 amino acids long. CDR3 region: CASSQAGNEQFF. Here the CDR3 DNA reads TGCGCCAGCAGCCAAGCTGGGAATGAGCAGTTCTTC.